This is a list of T cell receptor beta chains from one sample in a study of read filtering for tumor transcriptome and immune sequencing. TCRdb ran MiXCR on the reads and lists one entry per CDR3 protein. Found here are approximately 38,000 distinct CDR3 sequences, 12% to 15% of them singletons; the top ten hold around a quarter. Sequenced material: a population of CD138-negative cells sorted from bone marrow. These receptors originate from a donor aged 40 or over with multiple myeloma. CDR3s include the opening cysteine and the closing phenylalanine or tryptophan. Fields, in order: D gene, clone size, V gene, J gene, CDR3 DNA, CDR3 protein. The D gene is left open where the match is weak. Clone size is not always given. Where it is, it says once, few, many or a class for expanded clones.

-,many,TRBV10-3,TRBJ2-3,TGTGCCATCAGCGAAATTCGAAACAGGGATCAGCAGTATTTT,CAISEIRNRDQQYF
TRBD2,many,TRBV20-1,TRBJ2-5,TGCAGTGCTAGACGGGGTATCGGGGGGTTGGAGACCCAGTACTTC,CSARRGIGGLETQYF
-,many,TRBV2,TRBJ2-1,TGTGCCAGCAGCGATAGCTCCTACAATGAGCAGTTCTTC,CASSDSSYNEQFF
-,-,TRBV30,TRBJ1-2,TGTGCCTGGGTGAGGATTGTTTCCTTTAGAGGCGGCTACACCTTC,CAWVRIVSFRGGYTF
-,many,TRBV7-9,TRBJ2-2,TGTGCCAGCAGCCAAGGCACCGGGGAGCTGTTTTTT,CASSQGTGELFF
-,many,TRBV7-3,TRBJ2-7,TGTGCCAGCCTCTGGCGGGCTTACTACGAGCAGTACTTC,CASLWRAYYEQYF
TRBD2,many,TRBV28,TRBJ2-1,TGTGCCAGCCTCCGCGCTAGCGGGAGGAATGAGCAGTTCTTC,CASLRASGRNEQFF
-,-,TRBV6-5,TRBJ1-4,TGTGCCAGCAGTTTTTCGATCTCTGGTGAAAAACTGTTTTTT,CASSFSISGEKLFF
TRBD2,-,TRBV7-2,TRBJ2-1,TGTGCCAGCAGCCAAGATCGGGCGGGAGGGCCTTACAATGAGCAGTTCTTC,CASSQDRAGGPYNEQFF
-,many,TRBV29-1,TRBJ2-7,TGCAGCGTCCAGGGATCCTACGAGCAGTACTTC,CSVQGSYEQYF
TRBD2,many,TRBV20-1,TRBJ2-3,TGCAGTGCTGGGACGGTGCTAGCGGGAGTACATACGCAGTATTTT,CSAGTVLAGVHTQYF
-,many,TRBV6-6,TRBJ2-7,TGTGCCAGCAGTCCTCGGGCAACCTACGAGCAGTACTTC,CASSPRATYEQYF
-,-,TRBV20-1,TRBJ2-2,TGCAGTGCTAGTCGGACAGTGAACACCGGGGAGCTGTTTTTT,CSASRTVNTGELFF
TRBD2,many,TRBV29-1,TRBJ2-1,TGCAGCGTCCCGTTGGGGGGGGATCCATACAATGAGCAGTTCTTC,CSVPLGGDPYNEQFF
-,many,TRBV7-8,TRBJ2-2,TGTGCCAGCAGCTTAGGCGCCGGGGAGCTGTTTTTT,CASSLGAGELFF
TRBD2,medium-sized,TRBV14,TRBJ2-7,TGTGCCAGCAGCCAAGAGGCGCAGCGGGAGGTTTACGAGCAGTACTTC,CASSQEAQREVYEQYF
TRBD2,many,TRBV20-1,TRBJ2-7,TGCAGTGCTAGATCTGGACTAGCGGGACCCTACGAGCAGTACTTC,CSARSGLAGPYEQYF
-,many,TRBV7-2,TRBJ2-4,TGTGCCAGCAGCGACGGGTACATTCAGTACTTC,CASSDGYIQYF
-,many,TRBV30,TRBJ1-5,TGTGCCTGGAGTGTAAAGGGCAATCAGCCCCAGCATTTT,CAWSVKGNQPQHF
-,-,TRBV6-2/TRBV6-3,TRBJ2-1,TGTGCCAGCAGGATCCGACTAGTTTCGGAGCAGTTCTTC,CASRIRLVSEQFF
-,many,TRBV18,TRBJ1-2,TGTGCCAGCTCACCTGAAGCTAACTATGGCTACACCTTC,CASSPEANYGYTF
TRBD2,many,TRBV20-1,TRBJ2-3,TGCAGTGCTAGAGGTGCGGGAGAGATCACAGATACGCAGTATTTT,CSARGAGEITDTQYF
TRBD1,many,TRBV5-4,TRBJ1-1,TGTGCCAGCAGCTTTGGGACAGGGCGGAACACTGAAGCTTTCTTT,CASSFGTGRNTEAFF
-,many,TRBV28,TRBJ1-5,TGTGCCAGCATGGAGGGCACTAGCAATCAGCCCCAGCATTTT,CASMEGTSNQPQHF
-,-,TRBV6-1,TRBJ2-6,TGTGCCAGCAGTGGATTACAGGGCTCTGGGGCCAACGTCCTGACTTTC,CASSGLQGSGANVLTF
TRBD1,many,TRBV30,TRBJ2-2,TGTGCCTGGAGTCGCACCCAAGGGGGCGCGAACACCGGGGAGCTGTTTTTT,CAWSRTQGGANTGELFF
-,many,TRBV19,TRBJ1-5,TGTGCCAGTAGTATTAGTGGGCAGGGACCTCAGCCCCAGCATTTT,CASSISGQGPQPQHF
-,many,TRBV11-1,TRBJ2-1,TGTGCCAGCAGCTTACACACTAGTGGAACCTACAATGAGCAGTTCTTC,CASSLHTSGTYNEQFF
-,many,TRBV4-1,TRBJ1-5,TGCGCCAGCAGCCCGCAGGGGATGGGCAATCAGCCCCAGCATTTT,CASSPQGMGNQPQHF
TRBD2,many,TRBV5-1,TRBJ2-7,TGCGCCAGCAGCTTGGGGGAGGGCCGATCCTACGAGCAGTACTTC,CASSLGEGRSYEQYF
-,many,TRBV7-2,TRBJ2-2,TGTGCCAGCAGCTTAACGGGTTACGTAGAGGGGGAGCTGTTTTTT,CASSLTGYVEGELFF